Below, one T cell receptor (beta chain) is given with its context. This clonotype was seen only a few times. Its antigen is not yet known. No clone much larger than this one lies a single base away; base qualities are absent. The data were obtained in a study of CD8 T cells in ankylosing spondylitis (dated by TCRdb to the late 2010s). For the wider study: The study set out to find disease-linked TCR variants by profiling T cell receptor beta repertoires in ankylosing spondylitis patients and healthy donors. In total, the full study cohort was made up of roughly 100 healthy donors and about two dozen ankylosing spondylitis patients. Peripheral blood samples were taken, and synovial fluid was additionally collected from ankylosing spondylitis patients. Study-wide conclusions, independent of this receptor: Some TCR beta motif variants had previously been reported in synovial fluid and blood of reactive arthritis patients, which suggested common disease-initiation mechanisms. A TCR beta motif of about 8 highly homologous amino acid variants appeared characteristic of blood from ankylosing spondylitis patients. Significant enrichment of the disease-linked clones was reported in matched synovial fluid samples from ankylosing spondylitis patients. In peripheral blood, the disease-linked clones were found at relatively low frequencies and had a CD8+ phenotype.

Sequencing was carried out with an Illumina HiSeq 2500. Quantitative 5'-RACE with molecular barcodes was the method used to prepare the TCR beta libraries. As for the original processing: A new computational method, built on a probabilistic model of VDJ rearrangement, was used to identify disease-linked TCR variants. The raw public data were reprocessed by TCRdb itself: fastp quality trimming at Q25, MiXCR clonotype calling, in-frame beta chains only. For every CDR3 protein sequence, its rows merge into one entry that carries the most common genes and DNA. The V and J calls, along with clone size, are taken from TCRdb and not from the paper's own processing. This sample comprises roughly 30,000 distinct CDR3 sequences, approximately 28% of them detected only once. The ten largest account for roughly 44% of the sample. Synovial fluid samples and blood samples obtained from the same ankylosing spondylitis patients were matched.

This receptor was taken from a male donor with ankylosing spondylitis. Sequencing was carried out using synovial fluid, either unsorted or a sorted T cell fraction (not recorded which).

The nucleotide sequence is given as TGCAGCGTTGAAGGGGAGGAGGAGACTGCGGACACAGATACGCAGTATTTT. It is translated as CSVEGEEETADTDTQYF. The sequence joins TRBV29-1 to TRBJ2-3, with TRBD2 as a weak D call on 6 bases. As encoded in the germline V gene, CDR1 is SQVTM while CDR2 is ANQGSEA. V is pared back by 1 base and J by 2 bases, with 19 bases lying between the germline termini. Reading from cysteine to phenylalanine, the CDR3 counts 17 amino acids. The kept DNA is CDR3 alone, 51 bases in frame from the first base.